This passage covers 20 T cell receptor beta chains from one sample sequenced in a study of T cells after yellow fever vaccination. TCRdb reprocessed the 5' RACE reads via MiXCR and lists one record per CDR3 protein. The sample records roughly 170,000 distinct CDR3 sequences, about a tenth being singletons. Sequences were derived from CD8+ T cells sorted from PBMCs, sampled 45 days after the yellow fever booster vaccination. These receptor sequences come from a man between 18 and 29 years old who received the YFV17D yellow fever vaccine.

The V gene is TRBV2, the J gene TRBJ1-1, with a possible D match to TRBD1 (6 bases). Trimming left V 8 bases short and J 3 bases short, with 13 bases between. This CDR3 contains 13 residues. Germline CDR1 is SNHLY and CDR2 is FYNNEI. CDR3 protein: CASDRRGDTEAFF. Written as DNA, the CDR3 is TGTGCCAGCGATCGCAGGGGAGACACTGAAGCTTTCTTT. The variable domain in full, with the rest retrieved from reference TRBV2 and TRBJ1-1, is EPEVTQTPSHQVTQMGQEVILRCVPISNHLYFYWYRQILGQKVEFLVSFYNNEISEKSEIFDDQFSVERPDGSNFTLKIRSTKLEDSAMYFCASDRRGDTEAFFGQGTRLTVV.

The table lists this clonotype with a few counts. This chain joins TRBV30 and TRBJ2-4; TRBD1 matches 9 bases. Germline CDR1 reads GTSNPN; CDR2 reads SVGIG (reference sequence). Losses at the gene ends were 3 bases for V and 13 bases for J; bases not matched to a gene: 10. The CDR3 is 13 residues long. The CDR3 is CAWRKDRGNAQYF. CDR3 in DNA: TGTGCCTGGAGGAAAGACAGGGGGAACGCCCAGTACTTC.

This clonotype showed up just a few times. The chain has TRBV2 and TRBJ2-7; a possible D gene is TRBD2 (6 bases). From germline, CDR1 is SNHLY and CDR2 FYNNEI. There are 13 residues in the CDR3. Trimming pared 8 bases from V and 2 bases from J, leaving 13 bases between. CDR3 region: CASRSGETYEQYF. The CDR3 DNA reads as TGTGCCAGCCGATCGGGGGAAACCTACGAGCAGTACTTC.

In this sample, this clonotype turned up a few times. The chain joins TRBV7-2 to TRBJ2-7; D might be TRBD2 (5 bases). The CDR3 extends over 14 amino acids. CDR1 is SGHTA, CDR2 FQGNSA, per germline. Deletions cut 7 bases from V and 3 bases from J, with 16 bases between. Written as DNA, the CDR3 is TGTGCCAGCACCCAAGAGGGATTTGGCTACGAGCAGTACTTC. This sequence encodes CASTQEGFGYEQYF.

The chain is built from TRBV6-5 and TRBJ1-1; D gene uncertain. Germline assignment: CDR1 MNHEY and CDR2 SVGAGI. The CDR3 length is 13 residues. Trimming pared 0 bases from V and 8 bases from J, leaving 10 bases between. The CDR3 spells CASSYSNAIEAFF. CDR3 sequence (DNA): TGTGCCAGCAGTTACTCGAACGCCATAGAAGCTTTCTTT.

Only a few counts were recorded for this clonotype. This chain connects TRBV6-6 to TRBJ2-5; D remains unclear. The germline CDR1 and CDR2 sequences are MNHNY and SVGAGI (reference sequence). Trimming shortened V by 4 bases and J by 1 base, and 10 bases separated the two germline ends. The CDR3 extends over 14 amino acids. The CDR3 protein is CASSLIGGQETQYF. CDR3 sequence (DNA): TGTGCCAGCAGTTTGATCGGTGGCCAAGAGACCCAGTACTTC.

This clonotype has just a few counts. The chain uses TRBV12-3 or TRBV12-4 and TRBJ1-1; D call uncertain. CDR3 length equals 14 residues. The germline V and J ends were trimmed by 2 bases and 3 bases, with 10 bases remaining between them. CDR3 sequence reads: CASSLSIGYTEAFF. The CDR3, as DNA: TGTGCCAGCAGTTTAAGTATAGGTTACACTGAAGCTTTCTTT.

The CDR3, as DNA: TGTGCCAGCAGCTTGGAAGTGGGGAACACTGAAGCTTTCTTT. Translation: CASSLEVGNTEAFF. The gene calls are TRBV5-6 and TRBJ1-1; D is undetermined. In germline, CDR1 is SGHDT, CDR2 YYEEEE. With 0 bases removed from V and 1 base from J, the gap between germline ends came to 7 bases. This CDR3 has 14 residues.

The chain recombines TRBV7-3 with TRBJ2-4; 9 bases align to TRBD1. The CDR3 consists of 15 residues. The V gene end was trimmed by 2 bases and the J gene end by 8 bases; junction bases not matched to a gene: 7. The germline V gene has CDR1 SGHTA and CDR2 FQGTGA. CDR3 region: CASSLGPGQGDIQYF. The CDR3, as DNA: TGTGCCAGCAGCTTAGGACCGGGACAGGGAGACATTCAGTACTTC.

This clonotype has only a few counts. The chain links TRBV5-1 to TRBJ1-1; D call uncertain. Deletions cut 6 bases from V and 2 bases from J, with 26 bases between. The length of the CDR3 is 18 residues. The germline V gene has CDR1 SGHRS and CDR2 YFSETQ. The CDR3 region has the DNA TGCGCCAGCACCCCGACCCCTTGGACCGTAACCCCCAACACTGAAGCTTTCTTT. It codes for CASTPTPWTVTPNTEAFF.

The table lists this clonotype with a few counts. This rearrangement joins TRBV12-3 or TRBV12-4 to TRBJ2-1, with a weak D call TRBD2 (5 bases). V dropped 5 bases and J dropped 8 bases, with 13 bases sitting between them. The CDR3 consists of 13 residues. The CDR3 DNA is TGTGCCAGCAGTACGGGATCCCCTCATGAGCAGTTCTTC. Residues: CASSTGSPHEQFF.

The sample holds a few counts of this clonotype. This chain uses TRBV29-1 with TRBJ1-2, with TRBD1 matching 7 bases. The CDR3 spans 15 residues. Germline CDR1 is SQVTM and CDR2 is ANQGSEA. After removal of 5 bases from V and 4 bases from J, the junction contained 13 bases not matched to a gene. The CDR3 sequence is CSVWDSSLGGYGYTF. CDR3 in DNA: TGCAGCGTTTGGGACAGCTCTTTAGGGGGCTATGGCTACACCTTC. The complete variable domain, with remaining parts taken from reference TRBV29-1 and TRBJ1-2, reads SAVISQKPSRDICQRGTSLTIQCQVDSQVTMMFWYRQQPGQSLTLIATANQGSEATYESGFVIDKFPISRPNLTFSTLTVSNMSPEDSSIYLCSVWDSSLGGYGYTFGSGTRLTVV.

This chain links TRBV9 with TRBJ2-3; D is unclear. This CDR3 spans 15 amino acids. Trimming pared 0 bases from V and 2 bases from J, leaving 10 bases between. Germline CDR1 SGDLS, CDR2 YYNGEE. CDR3 sequence reads: CASSVGVLTTDTQYF. The CDR3 region has the DNA TGTGCCAGCAGCGTAGGGGTTCTGACCACAGATACGCAGTATTTT.

This clonotype has ten or more counts. This chain links TRBV10-2 with TRBJ1-1, with TRBD1 identical over 11 bases. CDR1 and CDR2 from the germline V gene are WSHSY and SAAADI. V gave up 2 bases and J gave up 3 bases; unmatched junction bases: 5. CDR3 length equals 16 residues. CDR3 protein: CASSEGTGGDHTEAFF. CDR3 DNA sequence: TGCGCCAGCAGTGAGGGGACAGGGGGTGATCACACTGAAGCTTTCTTT.

On this clonotype itself: At one end, the junction sequence differs from germline, possibly due to a read error. J is TRBJ2-1 and V is TRBV12-3 or TRBV12-4, with 8 bases that match TRBD1. There are 13 residues in the CDR3. DNA of the CDR3: TGTGCCAGGAGACAGGGGTTCGGCAAAGAGCTGTTCTTC. Its translation is CARRQGFGKELFF.

This chain joins TRBV24-1 and TRBJ2-1, with D unclear. Germline values: CDR1 KGHDR, CDR2 SFDVKD. CDR3 size: 14 residues. V lost 3 bases and J lost 7, with 12 bases in between. For the CDR3, the DNA is TGTGCCACCAGTGATCCGGCCCAGTATAATGAGCAGTTCTTC. It specifies CATSDPAQYNEQFF.

This clonotype was observed many times. This rearrangement joins TRBV21-1 to TRBJ2-4; the table's D call TRBD1 went unverified against the DNA. TRBV21-1 is termed a pseudogene. The CDR3 spans 15 residues. For the CDR3, the DNA is TGTGCCAGCAGCGAAAATACAGGGAGCAAAAACATTCAGTACTTC. Residues: CASSENTGSKNIQYF.

This clonotype was counted a few times. The chain has TRBV2 and TRBJ1-5, with a possible D match to TRBD1 (6 bases). CDR1 and CDR2 (germline): SNHLY, FYNNEI. Trimming stripped 6 bases from V and 2 bases from J, with 14 bases between. The CDR3 is 15 amino acids. The CDR3 bases are TGTGCCAGCAGACCCAGGGGAGGCGGCAATCAGCCCCAGCATTTT. Its translation: CASRPRGGGNQPQHF. The full variable domain, rest sourced from reference TRBV2 and TRBJ1-5, is EPEVTQTPSHQVTQMGQEVILRCVPISNHLYFYWYRQILGQKVEFLVSFYNNEISEKSEIFDDQFSVERPDGSNFTLKIRSTKLEDSAMYFCASRPRGGGNQPQHFGDGTRLSIL.

V usage is TRBV12-3 or TRBV12-4 and J usage is TRBJ1-6; TRBD1 matches at 7 bases. After removal of 4 bases from V and 6 bases from J, the junction contained 6 bases not matched to a gene. This CDR3 spans 15 amino acids. CDR3 amino acids: CASSSWTGINSPLHF. Here the CDR3 DNA reads TGTGCCAGCAGTTCCTGGACAGGAATTAATTCACCCCTCCACTTT.

This chain links TRBV6-1 with TRBJ2-4; D is perhaps TRBD1 (5 bases). Trimming took off 3 bases at V and 0 bases at J, with 15 bases between the two ends. Germline CDR1 is MNHNS and CDR2 is SASEGT. This CDR3 is 17 amino acids long. CDR3 amino acids: CASSEWGGGLAKNIQYF. In nucleotides, the CDR3 is TGTGCCAGCAGTGAGTGGGGCGGCGGATTAGCCAAAAACATTCAGTACTTC.